The sequence of this T cell receptor (beta chain) was determined in a study of blood T cell repertoires in COVID-19. Looking at the study overall: Acute and convalescent COVID-19 specimens originated in the United States, Italy and Spain.

This table comes from immunoSEQ multiplex PCR, and its TCRdb copy is limited to in-frame clones, with some not included. The sample has approximately 390,000 clones; approximately 87% are singletons. CDR1 is MNHEY, CDR2 SVGAGI, per germline. The V end was cut by 5 bases, the J end by 2 bases, with 16 bases between. This CDR3 has 15 amino acids. Clinical history reported by participants formed the basis on which cohorts were assigned. Cohort 3 recovered donors had two negative PCRs, clearance, or symptom resolution. The origin of this receptor is a woman between 45 and 65 years old who had recovered from COVID-19. The sample comprised PBMCs or T cells enriched from blood (not recorded which). This sequence joins TRBV6-5 and TRBJ2-7; TRBD2 might be the D (6 bases). The CDR3 is CASSPIPGVPYEQYF. The CDR3 DNA reads as TGTGCCAGCAGTCCAATCCCGGGGGTCCCCTACGAGCAGTACTTC.